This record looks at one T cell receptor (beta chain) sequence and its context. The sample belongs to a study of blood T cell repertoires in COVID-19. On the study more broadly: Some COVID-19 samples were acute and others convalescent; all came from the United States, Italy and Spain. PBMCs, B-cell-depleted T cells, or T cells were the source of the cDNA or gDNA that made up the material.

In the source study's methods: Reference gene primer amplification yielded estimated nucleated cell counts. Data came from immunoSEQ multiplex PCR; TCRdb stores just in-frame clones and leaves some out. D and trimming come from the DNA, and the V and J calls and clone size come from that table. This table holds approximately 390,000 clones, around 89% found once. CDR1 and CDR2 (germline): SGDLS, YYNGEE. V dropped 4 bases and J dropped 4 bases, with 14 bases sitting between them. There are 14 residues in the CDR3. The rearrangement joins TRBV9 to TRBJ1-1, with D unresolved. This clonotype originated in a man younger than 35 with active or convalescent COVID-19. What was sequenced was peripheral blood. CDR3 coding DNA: TGTGCCAGCAGCCCAAGCTTTGAGGGCACTGAAGCTTTCTTT. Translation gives CASSPSFEGTEAFF.